The 32 T cell receptor beta chains presented below share a single source sample, sequenced in a study of long-term antiretroviral therapy in people with HIV. Running of the v3.0 immunoSEQ assay took place at survey level. Sequencing was performed with immunoSEQ multiplex PCR; in TCRdb, only in-frame clones are kept and a portion is missing. Of about 39,000 clones in the sample, about 86% are singletons; the top ten hold almost 4%. Sample: unsorted PBMCs, taken just before starting antiretroviral therapy. All receptors come from a woman between 18 and 29 years old with HIV.

The rearrangement links TRBV19 to TRBJ2-1; 10 nucleotides line up with TRBD2. Unmatched junction bases numbered 6, after V lost 6 bases and J lost 4 bases. The CDR3 runs to 15 residues. CDR1 is LNHDA and CDR2 is SQIVND in the germline V gene (reference sequence). CDR3 nucleotides: TGTGCCAGTAGAGCCGGGACTAGCGTTTACAATGAGCAGTTCTTC. This sequence encodes CASRAGTSVYNEQFF.

This clone was seen just once. This chain connects TRBV15 to TRBJ2-7, with 10 nucleotides matching TRBD1. Trimming at V came to 0 bases and at J to 3 bases, leaving 8 bases not matched to a gene. The CDR3 runs to 17 residues. Germline lookup yields CDR1 LNHNV and CDR2 YYDKDF (reference sequence). The CDR3 spells CATSREGSGTGVYEQYF. Written as DNA, the CDR3 is TGTGCCACCAGCAGAGAAGGAAGCGGGACAGGGGTCTACGAGCAGTACTTC.

The gene calls are TRBV20-1 and TRBJ2-3; TRBD2 might be the D (6 bases). V lost 5 bases and J lost 7, with 10 bases in between. This CDR3 has 11 residues. Germline CDR1 reads DFQATT; CDR2 reads SNEGSKA (reference sequence). In DNA form, the CDR3 reads TGCAGTGCTTTAGCGGAGTATACGCAGTATTTT. It yields the protein CSALAEYTQYF.

This sequence joins TRBV7-3 and TRBJ2-3; D uncertain. Trimming left V 2 bases short and J 4 bases short, with 10 bases between. The CDR3 has 14 amino acids. Germline values: CDR1 SGHTA, CDR2 FQGTGA. CDR3 bases: TGTGCCAGCAGCTTATCAACTGGGGCAGATACGCAGTATTTT. Protein product: CASSLSTGADTQYF.

The chain uses TRBV5-4 and TRBJ2-7; TRBD2 agrees at 7 bases. The CDR3 loop spans 15 amino acids. J lost 2 bases, V lost 5 bases, and 10 bases had no gene match. CDR1 SGHNT and CDR2 YYREEE come from the germline V gene (reference sequence). The CDR3: CASSPRGTITYEQYF. The CDR3 DNA sequence: TGTGCCAGCAGTCCCCGGGGGACTATAACCTACGAGCAGTACTTC.

This chain's CDR3 is CASSVGEGSYGYTF. In nucleotides, the CDR3 is TGTGCCAGCAGCGTGGGTGAGGGTAGCTATGGCTACACCTTC. The genes are TRBV9 and TRBJ1-2; D ambiguous. CDR1 SGDLS and CDR2 YYNGEE come from the germline V gene. There are 14 residues in the CDR3. Trimming removed 2 bases at V and 4 bases at J, with 12 bases between.

This clone was detected once. The chain combines TRBV25-1 with TRBJ1-4, with 9 bases lining up with TRBD1. The CDR3 sequence is 16 residues long. CDR1 and CDR2 from the germline V gene are MGHDK and SYGVNS. Trimming took 7 bases from V and 5 from J; bases not matched to a gene: 11. The CDR3 is CASTHRSGTGNEKLFF. DNA of the CDR3: TGTGCCAGCACCCACCGATCCGGGACAGGGAATGAAAAACTGTTTTTT. Full variable domain (outside the CDR3, taken from reference TRBV25-1 and TRBJ1-4): EADIYQTPRYLVIGTGKKITLECSQTMGHDKMYWYQQDPGMELHLIHYSYGVNSTEKGDLSSESTVSRIRTEHFPLTLESARPSHTSQYLCASTHRSGTGNEKLFFGSGTQLSVL.

This clone was detected only once. V and J are TRBV5-4 and TRBJ1-1; no definite D call. Germline CDR1 SGHNT, CDR2 YYREEE (reference sequence). The CDR3 runs to 14 residues. The V and J ends lost 2 bases and 1 base respectively, with 9 bases between them. CDR3 region: CASSFPAGNTEAFF. CDR3 coding DNA: TGTGCCAGCAGCTTCCCCGCGGGGAACACTGAAGCTTTCTTT. Full variable domain (remainder filled in from reference TRBV5-4 and TRBJ1-1): ETGVTQSPTHLIKTRGQQVTLRCSSQSGHNTVSWYQQALGQGPQFIFQYYREEENGRGNFPPRFSGLQFPNYSSELNVNALELDDSALYLCASSFPAGNTEAFFGQGTRLTVV.

This chain links TRBV27 with TRBJ2-3, with D perhaps TRBD1 (5 bases). The CDR3 is made up of 12 amino acids. Germline CDR1 and CDR2: MNHEY and SMNVEV (reference sequence). The ends were cut back, 6 bases at V and 5 bases at J, with 9 bases in the middle. In nucleotides, the CDR3 is TGTGCCAGCAGCCCCCAGGGAGATACGCAGTATTTT. Protein product: CASSPQGDTQYF.

The table lists this clone with a few counts. The chain uses TRBV7-3 and TRBJ2-2; TRBD1 agrees at 9 bases. The CDR3 is 16 amino acids. The germline gives CDR1 SGHTA, CDR2 FQGTGA. After removal of 4 bases from V and 5 bases from J, the junction contained 8 bases not matched to a gene. The CDR3, as DNA: TGTGCCAGCAGCTCGTCCGGGACAGGGTTTACCGGGGAGCTGTTTTTT. It yields the protein CASSSSGTGFTGELFF.

This clone showed up just once. This chain uses TRBV11-3 with TRBJ2-1, with a weak D call TRBD2 (6 bases). The germline V gene has CDR1 SGHNT and CDR2 YENEEA. This CDR3 is built from 14 residues. V was pared by 4 bases and J by 0 bases, with 7 bases between. CDR3 DNA sequence: TGTGCCAGCAGCTCCGGGGGCTCCTACAATGAGCAGTTCTTC. Translated, it gives CASSSGGSYNEQFF.

J is TRBJ2-3 and V is TRBV9, with D possibly matching TRBD2 (5 bases). The V end was cut by 0 bases, the J end by 5 bases, with 13 bases between. The CDR3 contains 15 residues. In germline, CDR1 is SGDLS, CDR2 YYNGEE. CDR3 bases: TGTGCCAGCAGCGTAGAGGGCGGGCCCGGAGATACGCAGTATTTT. Protein: CASSVEGGPGDTQYF. Complete variable domain (other parts from reference TRBV9 and TRBJ2-3): DSGVTQTPKHLITATGQRVTLRCSPRSGDLSVYWYQQSLDQGLQFLIQYYNGEERAKGNILERFSAQQFPDLHSELNLSSLELGDSALYFCASSVEGGPGDTQYFGPGTRLTVL.

The chain combines TRBV19 with TRBJ2-7, with D maybe TRBD2 (5 bases). Trimming cost V 7 bases and J 9 bases, with 16 bases left between them. The CDR3 is 12 residues long. Germline lookup yields CDR1 LNHDA and CDR2 SQIVND (reference sequence). DNA for the CDR3: TGTGCCAGTACCGACACCGGGATCGTGCAGTACTTC. Its translation is CASTDTGIVQYF.

This chain connects TRBV4-1 to TRBJ2-7; D assignment may be TRBD1 or TRBD2 (5 bases each). Trimming took off 1 base at V and 0 bases at J, with 10 bases between the two ends. This CDR3 is built from 15 residues. CDR1 MGHRA and CDR2 YSYEKL come from the germline V gene. CDR3 protein: CASSQASGTSYEQYF. The CDR3 DNA follows: TGCGCCAGCAGCCAAGCATCCGGGACCTCCTACGAGCAGTACTTC.

The chain has TRBV6-5 and TRBJ1-1; D might be TRBD1 (6 bases). Germline V gene data show CDR1 as MNHEY and CDR2 as SVGAGI. V lost 3 bases, J lost 3 bases, and 14 bases lay in between. This CDR3 is built from 15 residues. The CDR3 nucleotides are TGTGCCAGCAGTTATCTCGGACAGTTAGACACTGAAGCTTTCTTT. Its protein product is CASSYLGQLDTEAFF.

The chain has TRBV2 and TRBJ1-2; possible D gene TRBD1, 5 bases. The CDR3 totals 15 residues. Trimming took 6 bases from V and 2 from J, leaving 16 bases between them. CDR1 SNHLY and CDR2 FYNNEI come from the germline V gene. This CDR3 reads CASRFLWGTNYGYTF. CDR3 nucleotide sequence: TGTGCCAGCAGATTTCTCTGGGGCACAAACTATGGCTACACCTTC.

This clone was seen more than once but under ten times. The chain recombines TRBV5-8 with TRBJ2-7, with D tentatively TRBD2 (6 bases). The CDR3 length is 15 residues. With 6 bases removed from V and 2 bases from J, the gap between germline ends came to 18 bases. The germline gives CDR1 SGHTS, CDR2 YDEGEE. The CDR3: CASTLGGGPPYEQYF. CDR3 in DNA: TGTGCCAGCACCCTTGGGGGAGGCCCTCCCTACGAGCAGTACTTC. Filled out from reference TRBV5-8 and TRBJ2-7, the complete variable domain reads EAGVTQSPTHLIKTRGQQATLRCSPISGHTSVYWYQQALGLGLQFLLWYDEGEERNRGNFPPRFSGRQFPNYSSELNVNALELEDSALYLCASTLGGGPPYEQYFGPGTRLTVT.

This clone has more than one count but fewer than ten. V usage is TRBV27 and J usage is TRBJ1-5; D uncertain. This CDR3 has 16 residues. Deletions cut 4 bases from V and 2 bases from J, with 15 bases between. Germline loops: CDR1 MNHEY, CDR2 SMNVEV (reference sequence). CDR3 bases: TGTGCCAGCAGTTCAGAGAAGGCCATCGGCAATCAGCCCCAGCATTTT. Translated: CASSSEKAIGNQPQHF.

The chain uses TRBV9 and TRBJ2-3; D unclear. With 2 bases removed from V and 4 bases from J, the gap between germline ends came to 11 bases. Germline lookup yields CDR1 SGDLS and CDR2 YYNGEE. The CDR3 covers 14 residues. CDR3 region: CASSVGSRADTQYF. The CDR3 nucleotides read TGTGCCAGCAGCGTGGGATCTAGGGCAGATACGCAGTATTTT.

This rearrangement joins TRBV9 to TRBJ1-6, with D tentatively TRBD1 (5 bases). CDR1 and CDR2 (germline): SGDLS, YYNGEE. The CDR3 consists of 12 residues. Trimming shortened V by 0 bases and J by 13 bases, and 8 bases separated the two germline ends. CDR3 amino acids: CASSVDRGPLHF. The CDR3 DNA follows: TGTGCCAGCAGCGTAGATAGGGGTCCCCTCCACTTT.

V gene TRBV28 combines with J gene TRBJ2-7; TRBD1 agrees at 8 bases. The CDR3 has 15 amino acids. Germline V lookup: CDR1 MDHEN, CDR2 SYDVKM. The J segment lost 5 bases and the V segment lost 5 bases, leaving 11 bases of the junction unmatched. The DNA of the CDR3 is TGTGCCAGCAGTGGCCCGGACAGGGAGCTAGACGAGCAGTACTTC. Encoded protein: CASSGPDRELDEQYF.

V and J are TRBV28 and TRBJ1-1; no definite D call. In germline, CDR1 is MDHEN, CDR2 SYDVKM. This CDR3 region has 14 residues. Between the trimmed V and J ends, which lost 6 bases and 4 bases, there was a span of 15 bases. The CDR3 nucleotides are TGTGCCAGCAGCCCCTTGACATTCACCACTGAAGCTTTCTTT. It yields the protein CASSPLTFTTEAFF. The full variable domain, in which reference TRBV28 and TRBJ1-1 provide the parts outside the CDR3, is DVKVTQSSRYLVKRTGEKVFLECVQDMDHENMFWYRQDPGLGLRLIYFSYDVKMKEKGDIPEGYSVSREKKERFSLILESASTNQTSMYLCASSPLTFTTEAFFGQGTRLTVV.

The chain combines TRBV21-1 with TRBJ2-7; the table's D call, TRBD1, has no DNA check behind it. TRBV21-1 is designated a pseudogene. The CDR3 contains 15 residues. CDR3 in amino acids: CASSRDREISYEQYF. As DNA, the CDR3 is TGTGCCAGCAGCAGGGACAGGGAAATATCCTACGAGCAGTACTTC.

This clone was observed once. The CDR3, as DNA: TGTGCCAGCAGTTTAACCGGACAGCTAGATGGCTACACCTTC. Its translation is CASSLTGQLDGYTF. J is TRBJ1-2 and V is TRBV28; perhaps TRBD1 as D (6 bases). The CDR3 sequence is 14 residues long. Trimming removed 2 bases from V and 6 bases from J, with 13 bases in between. The germline CDR1 and CDR2 sequences are MDHEN and SYDVKM.

The J gene is TRBJ2-3, the V gene TRBV7-2; D gene unclear. Germline V gene sequence: CDR1 SGHTA, CDR2 FQGNSA. V lost 7 bases and J 3 bases, leaving 14 bases between the germline ends. The CDR3 is made up of 14 amino acids. CDR3 sequence reads: CASTSRRTTDTQYF. CDR3 in DNA: TGTGCCAGCACAAGCCGGCGCACAACAGATACGCAGTATTTT.

The V and J genes are TRBV5-4 and TRBJ1-3, with D perhaps TRBD1 (5 bases). CDR3 length equals 14 residues. The V and J ends lost 4 bases and 4 bases respectively, with 12 bases between them. CDR1 is SGHNT and CDR2 is YYREEE in the germline V gene (reference sequence). The DNA for the CDR3 is TGTGCCAGCAGCAGACGTGGGGCCGGAAACACCATATATTTT. Translation gives CASSRRGAGNTIYF. Full variable domain (missing parts from reference TRBV5-4 and TRBJ1-3): ETGVTQSPTHLIKTRGQQVTLRCSSQSGHNTVSWYQQALGQGPQFIFQYYREEENGRGNFPPRFSGLQFPNYSSELNVNALELDDSALYLCASSRRGAGNTIYFGEGSWLTVV.

The gene calls are TRBV6-5 and TRBJ2-3; the D gene is possibly TRBD2 (5 bases). Trimming took off 3 bases at V and 1 base at J, with 11 bases between the two ends. CDR3 length: 15 amino acids. Germline CDR1 and CDR2: MNHEY and SVGAGI. The CDR3 nucleotides read TGTGCCAGCAGTTATAGCGCGACCGGCACAGATACGCAGTATTTT. It translates to CASSYSATGTDTQYF.

The chain has TRBV6-4 and TRBJ2-1; TRBD2 agrees at 7 bases. Germline lookup yields CDR1 MRHNA and CDR2 SNTAGT. The CDR3 is made up of 13 amino acids. Unmatched junction bases numbered 0, after V lost 3 bases and J lost 4 bases. For the CDR3, the DNA is TGTGCCAGCAGTGAGCGGGAGTACAATGAGCAGTTCTTC. Residues: CASSEREYNEQFF.

The genes are TRBV9 and TRBJ2-7; TRBD1 aligns across 7 bases. The CDR3 has 15 residues. Germline V gene lookup returns CDR1 SGDLS and CDR2 YYNGEE. Trimming at V came to 3 bases and at J to 7 bases, leaving 13 bases not matched to a gene. CDR3 loop: CASSETGALGLEQYF. The DNA of the CDR3 is TGTGCCAGCAGCGAAACAGGGGCCCTAGGATTGGAGCAGTACTTC. Based on the CDR3 plus reference TRBV9 and TRBJ2-7, the full variable domain is DSGVTQTPKHLITATGQRVTLRCSPRSGDLSVYWYQQSLDQGLQFLIQYYNGEERAKGNILERFSAQQFPDLHSELNLSSLELGDSALYFCASSETGALGLEQYFGPGTRLTVT.

The genes are TRBV28 and TRBJ2-5; 7 nucleotides align to TRBD1. Germline V lookup: CDR1 MDHEN, CDR2 SYDVKM. V dropped 8 bases and J dropped 2; count of bases not matched to a gene: 8. The CDR3 sequence is 14 residues long. In DNA, the CDR3 is TGTGCCAGCCTAAGAAGGACAGGTCAAGAGACCCAGTACTTC. It translates to CASLRRTGQETQYF.

The V call is TRBV7-2, the J call TRBJ1-5; 7 bases match TRBD1. V gave up 5 bases and J gave up 2 bases; unmatched junction bases: 3. There are 14 residues in the CDR3. CDR1 and CDR2 from the germline V gene are SGHTA and FQGNSA. The CDR3 DNA reads as TGTGCCAGCAGCCCACAGGGGCGCAATCAGCCCCAGCATTTT. Translation: CASSPQGRNQPQHF.

The chain uses TRBV5-3 and TRBJ2-7, with D perhaps assigned TRBD1 or TRBD2 (5 bases each). TRBV5-3 belongs to the ORF category, with a function that is uncertain. The length of the CDR3 is 15 residues. Trimming left V 4 bases short and J 0 bases short, with 14 bases between. The CDR3 DNA is TGTGCCAGAAGCACGAGGGGCGAAAGCTCCTACGAGCAGTACTTC. It is translated as CARSTRGESSYEQYF.